What follows is one TCR beta chain and its context. Germline assignment: CDR1 SEHNR and CDR2 FQNEAQ (reference sequence). The V and J ends lost 1 base and 0 bases respectively, with 6 bases between them. The CDR3 has 14 residues. This entry belongs to a study of blood T cells in healthy people across ages. With a J-beta primer mix and a sample-barcoded 5' primer, a second PCR ran roughly 7 to 11 cycles. All samples gave at least 3 million CDR3-containing paired-end reads. TCRdb fed the 5' RACE reads into MiXCR, producing one record per CDR3 protein. Among around 820,000 distinct CDR3 sequences, approximately 25% were seen once, and the ten largest hold under 4.5%. The data also belong to a second study, concerning T cells of mothers and their children. That source reports: A few mothers and their six children, all healthy Caucasians, donated. The overlap seen between related mothers and children slightly exceeded that of unrelated pairs, though not significantly.

This sequence originates from a boy younger than 18 in good health. What was sequenced was blood. V usage is TRBV7-9 and J usage is TRBJ1-2; D not certain. The CDR3 protein is CASSLGVANYGYTF. Written as DNA, the CDR3 is TGTGCCAGCAGCTTAGGCGTCGCTAACTATGGCTACACCTTC.